This is a list of T cell receptor beta chains from one sample in a study of Graves' ophthalmopathy and Graves' hyperthyroidism. Each CDR3 protein gets one entry after TCRdb re-called the multiplex PCR reads with MiXCR. Of some 160,000 distinct CDR3 sequences detected, around 39% appear once; the ten largest clones hold 8% to 9.5%. Specimen: peripheral blood. The receptors were gathered from a man between 25 and 39 years old with Graves' ophthalmopathy. The CDR3 runs from the conserved cysteine through the conserved F or W. D genes are given only for firm matches. The listing skips clone size in some rows; elsewhere it reads once, few, many or a size class.

TRBD1,TRBJ1-3,many,TRBV12-3/TRBV12-4,TGTGCCAGCAGGGGACAGGGGGCTGTAAACTCTGGAAACACCATATATTTT,CASRGQGAVNSGNTIYF
.,TRBJ2-7,once,TRBV28,TGTGCCAGCAGTTTAACGGGGTGGGAGCAGTACTTC,CASSLTGWEQYF
.,TRBJ1-2,many,TRBV28,TGTGCCAGCAGTTTGCGGGGAGGACTCTATGGCTACACCTTC,CASSLRGGLYGYTF
.,TRBJ2-5,.,TRBV10-3,TGTGCCATCAGTGAGTTTGGGGGAGAGACCCAGTACTTC,CAISEFGGETQYF
.,TRBJ2-4,many,TRBV28,TGTGCCAGCACCACGGGGAGCTGGGCCAAAAACATTCAGTACTTC,CASTTGSWAKNIQYF
TRBD1,TRBJ1-1,many,TRBV28,TGTGCCAGCAGTTTACGAACAGGGGGCGTTAGCACTGAAGCTTTCTTT,CASSLRTGGVSTEAFF
.,TRBJ1-1,.,TRBV5-1,TGCGCCAGCAGCTTAGATCGGGCGGCGGACACTGAAGCTTTCTTT,CASSLDRAADTEAFF
TRBD1,TRBJ1-2,.,TRBV27,TGTGCCAGCAGTTTACAGGGACAGGGGATCTTCTATGGCTACACCTTC,CASSLQGQGIFYGYTF
.,TRBJ2-3,many,TRBV6-6,TGTGCCAGCAGTTTTACAGGGAGTACCACAGATACGCAGTATTTT,CASSFTGSTTDTQYF
.,TRBJ1-5,.,TRBV7-2,TGTGCCAGCAGCCGTGGGGCGAGTGGCAATCAGCCCCAGCATTTT,CASSRGASGNQPQHF
.,TRBJ1-6,few,TRBV4-2,TGTGCCAGCAGCCAGGATGCGGACTCACCCCTCCACTTT,CASSQDADSPLHF
.,TRBJ2-7,many,TRBV12-3/TRBV12-4,TGTGCCAGCAGTTTAGCAGACGGAGACCCATTGGACGAGCAGTACTTC,CASSLADGDPLDEQYF
TRBD2,TRBJ2-5,.,TRBV6-5,TGTGCCAGCAGTTCCGGACTAGCGGGACGCGGCCAAGAGACCCAGTACTTC,CASSSGLAGRGQETQYF
.,TRBJ1-1,many,TRBV5-6,TGTGCCAGCAGCTTGTCACCCACCTCCAACACTGAAGCTTTCTTT,CASSLSPTSNTEAFF